The subject of this entry is one T cell receptor beta chain. CDR1 is SEHNR, CDR2 FQNEAQ, per germline (reference sequence). V gave up 4 bases and J gave up 6 bases, with 18 bases separating them. This CDR3 is 16 amino acids long. This specimen belongs to a study of blood T cell repertoires in COVID-19. On the study more broadly: Spain, Italy and the United States supplied samples that represented acute and convalescent COVID-19. T cells, B-cell-depleted T cells, or PBMCs provided the cDNA or gDNA that served as material.

In the original analysis: By means of reference gene primer amplification, nucleated cell counts were estimated. Clones were read by immunoSEQ multiplex PCR, and TCRdb kept only the in-frame ones, dropping some. The V and J calls and clone size were taken over from that table, and D and trimming were inferred from the DNA. This table has roughly 300,000 clones, 85% to 90% appearing once. This clonotype was sampled from a human donor in a cohort sampled during active COVID-19. Material: peripheral blood. The rearrangement links TRBV7-9 to TRBJ2-2; the D gene is possibly TRBD2 (5 bases). The DNA of the CDR3 is TGTGCCAGCAGCTACGCCCCCACGCGGGTTCCCGGGGAGCTGTTTTTT. Amino acids: CASSYAPTRVPGELFF.